A single sample is the source of the 8 T cell receptor beta chains below, sequenced in a study of T cells in Graves' hyperthyroidism and ophthalmopathy. RNA transcripts provided the source from which TCR beta CDR3 regions were amplified. With the HTBI primer set, the TCR CDR3 went through a first round of RT-PCR. TCRdb itself ran the multiplex PCR reads through MiXCR, one entry per CDR3 protein. The table shows around 580,000 distinct CDR3 sequences, with roughly 46% occurring only once. Sequenced input: peripheral blood or thyroid tissue (not recorded which). Receptor source: a woman aged 18 to 35 with Graves' hyperthyroidism.

The chain has TRBV4-2 and TRBJ2-4, with unresolved D. CDR1 and CDR2 (germline): LGHNA, YNFKEQ. V lost 5 bases and J lost 8, with 16 bases in between. The CDR3 spans 14 residues. Here the CDR3 reads CASSVGVRVDIQYF. CDR3 DNA: TGTGCCAGCAGCGTAGGCGTGCGAGTAGACATTCAGTACTTC.

This clonotype was found a few times. This chain joins TRBV25-1 and TRBJ2-3, with 7 bases that match TRBD2. The germline CDR1 and CDR2 sequences are MGHDK and SYGVNS. The CDR3 totals 13 residues. Trimming cost V 3 bases and J 4 bases; bases outside gene matches: 1. CDR3 bases: TGTGCCAGCAGTGACCGGGGGGCAGATACGCAGTATTTT. This codes for CASSDRGADTQYF.

The V and J genes are TRBV7-2 and TRBJ2-7; TRBD2 aligns across 11 bases. V lost 5 bases and J lost 6; bases outside the gene matches: 9. The germline V gene has CDR1 SGHTA and CDR2 FQGNSA. The CDR3 is made up of 15 amino acids. The CDR3 spells CASSAVLAGAGEQYF. The CDR3 DNA reads as TGTGCCAGCAGCGCCGTACTAGCGGGAGCCGGCGAGCAGTACTTC. The full variable domain, its missing parts supplied by reference TRBV7-2 and TRBJ2-7, is GAGVSQSPSNKVTEKGKDVELRCDPISGHTALYWYRQSLGQGLEFLIYFQGNSAPDKSGLPSDRFSAERTGGSVSTLTIQRTQQEDSAVYLCASSAVLAGAGEQYFGPGTRLTVT.

The chain has TRBV6-5 and TRBJ1-2; TRBD1 agrees at 7 bases. Germline-derived CDR1 and CDR2 are MNHEY and SVGAGI. There are 14 residues in the CDR3. Losses at the gene ends were 6 bases for V and 2 bases for J; bases not matched to a gene: 6. The CDR3 loop is CASSAGQENYGYTF. The CDR3 region has the DNA TGTGCCAGCAGCGCCGGACAGGAGAACTATGGCTACACCTTC.

This clonotype occurred many times. This sequence joins TRBV7-2 and TRBJ2-7, with D perhaps matching TRBD1 or TRBD2 (5 bases each). The V end was cut by 4 bases, the J end by 3 bases, with 13 bases between. Germline CDR1 and CDR2: SGHTA and FQGNSA. CDR3 length: 14 amino acids. The CDR3 region is CASSSTGRFYEQYF. DNA for the CDR3: TGTGCCAGCAGCTCAACGGGACGATTCTACGAGCAGTACTTC.

The chain combines TRBV10-3 with TRBJ1-4; 9 positions agree with TRBD1. The CDR3 is made up of 15 amino acids. Trimming cost V 10 bases and J 8 bases; bases outside gene matches: 14. Germline V gene sequence: CDR1 ENHRY, CDR2 SYGVKD. As DNA, the CDR3 is TGTGCCACCGCCGTGACAGGGGGAGGGAACGAAAAACTGTTTTTT. It specifies CATAVTGGGNEKLFF.

In this sample, this clonotype turned up many times. V usage is TRBV6-6 and J usage is TRBJ2-7; 11 bases are shared with TRBD2. V shed 7 bases, J shed 2 bases, and the junction held 7 bases outside the gene matches. Germline CDR1 reads MNHNY; CDR2 reads SVGAGI (reference sequence). The CDR3 runs 15 residues. This chain's CDR3 is CASTGLAGGPYEQYF. CDR3 DNA sequence: TGTGCCAGCACCGGACTAGCGGGCGGCCCCTACGAGCAGTACTTC.

V gene TRBV19 combines with J gene TRBJ1-1; 7 nucleotides line up with TRBD1. V was clipped by 8 bases and J by 11 bases; unmatched bases: 23. Germline values: CDR1 LNHDA, CDR2 SQIVND (reference sequence). The CDR3 loop spans 16 amino acids. CDR3 sequence (DNA): TGTGCCAGTGGCCCAGGGGGGGGTGGGGATATTAACGGGGCTTTCTTT. Protein product: CASGPGGGGDINGAFF. Full variable domain (remainder filled in from reference TRBV19 and TRBJ1-1): DGGITQSPKYLFRKEGQNVTLSCEQNLNHDAMYWYRQDPGQGLRLIYYSQIVNDFQKGDIAEGYSVSREKKESFPLTVTSAQKNPTAFYLCASGPGGGGDINGAFFGQGTRLTVV.